Listed here are 29 T cell receptor beta chains from one sample, sequenced in a study of blood T cell repertoires in COVID-19. Data came from immunoSEQ multiplex PCR; TCRdb stores just in-frame clones and leaves some out. Found here are around 300,000 clones, more than 80% of them singletons; the top ten hold about 2.2%. Source material: PBMCs or T cells enriched from blood (not recorded which). Receptor source: a woman aged 18-35 years who had recovered from COVID-19.

The chain uses TRBV6-5 and TRBJ1-6; 7 bases map to TRBD1. CDR1 MNHEY and CDR2 SVGAGI come from the germline V gene. This CDR3 region has 13 residues. Unmatched junction bases numbered 6, after V lost 6 bases and J lost 10 bases. This chain's CDR3 is CASRQGVGSPLHF. DNA of the CDR3: TGTGCCAGCAGGCAGGGGGTAGGATCACCCCTCCACTTT.

This clone was recorded once. The chain couples TRBV29-1 to TRBJ2-6; D ambiguous. The germline CDR1 and CDR2 sequences are SQVTM and ANQGSEA. CDR3 length equals 13 residues. Trimming left V 6 bases short and J 2 bases short, with 8 bases between. CDR3 in amino acids: CSVAGPGANVLTF. CDR3 coding DNA: TGCAGCGTGGCTGGTCCTGGGGCCAACGTCCTGACTTTC.

The rearrangement links TRBV7-2 to TRBJ2-7; 7 positions match TRBD1. CDR3 length: 15 residues. V lost 5 bases and J lost 7; bases outside the gene matches: 14. Germline V CDR1 and CDR2: SGHTA, FQGNSA. The CDR3 region has the DNA TGTGCCAGCAGCCCGCGGACAGGTTCTAAAGGGGAGCAGTACTTC. This sequence encodes CASSPRTGSKGEQYF.

V gene TRBV6-6 combines with J gene TRBJ2-7; D possibly corresponds to TRBD1 (6 bases). Deletions cut 5 bases from V and 2 bases from J, with 22 bases between. The CDR3 sequence is 17 residues long. Per the germline V gene, CDR1 is MNHNY and CDR2 is SVGAGI (reference sequence). The CDR3 reads CASSLVRDTFSTYEQYF. DNA for the CDR3: TGTGCCAGCAGTCTAGTCCGGGACACCTTTTCGACCTACGAGCAGTACTTC.

This clone occurred a few times. The chain joins TRBV5-5 to TRBJ2-7; possible D gene TRBD1, 6 bases. In germline, CDR1 is SGHKS, CDR2 YYEKEE (reference sequence). The length of the CDR3 is 14 residues. Trimming removed 4 bases at V and 0 bases at J, with 11 bases between. CDR3 bases: TGTGCCAGCAGCCGCTCGACAGGCTCCTACGAGCAGTACTTC. Translated: CASSRSTGSYEQYF.

The chain employs TRBV9 and TRBJ1-2; tentatively, D is TRBD1 (6 bases). CDR1 is SGDLS, CDR2 YYNGEE, per germline. The V gene lost 6 bases and the J gene lost 4 bases, with 13 bases spanning the gap. CDR3 length: 13 residues. The CDR3 DNA is TGTGCCAGCACCTACAAGGACAGCTATGGCTACACCTTC. As protein: CASTYKDSYGYTF.

The chain employs TRBV3-1 (or the pseudogene TRBV3-2) and TRBJ2-7; D is perhaps TRBD1 (5 bases). This CDR3 spans 14 amino acids. Trimming removed 2 bases at V and 3 bases at J, with 11 bases between. Germline values: CDR1 LGHDT, CDR2 YNNKEL (reference sequence). CDR3 coding DNA: TGTGCCAGCAGCCAACTCGACAGATACTACGAGCAGTACTTC. Translating it yields CASSQLDRYYEQYF.

This chain connects TRBV27 to TRBJ1-3; tentative D call: TRBD1 (5 bases). CDR1 MNHEY and CDR2 SMNVEV come from the germline V gene (reference sequence). This CDR3 region has 15 residues. Trimming took 4 bases from V and 0 from J, leaving 10 bases between them. CDR3 coding DNA: TGTGCCAGCAGTTCGCCCGGGGGCTCTGGAAACACCATATATTTT. It encodes CASSSPGGSGNTIYF.

Only one count was recorded for this clone. The chain has TRBV6-5 and TRBJ2-7; 7 nucleotides align to TRBD1. Germline V gene lookup returns CDR1 MNHEY and CDR2 SVGAGI. V shed 7 bases, J shed 2 bases, and the junction held 8 bases outside the gene matches. The CDR3 spans 14 residues. DNA of the CDR3: TGTGCCAGCAATAAGGGGGACAGTACCTACGAGCAGTACTTC. This codes for CASNKGDSTYEQYF.

To note about this clone: A read error may account for a junction end that differs from germline. The J gene is TRBJ1-2, the V gene TRBV6-1, with D uncertain. Germline lookup yields CDR1 MNHNS and CDR2 SASEGT. There are 12 residues in the CDR3. The CDR3 loop is CASSEGRESYTF. The CDR3 nucleotides read TGTGCCAGCAGCGAAGGGAGGGAAAGCTACACCTTC.

The chain employs TRBV5-5 and TRBJ2-5; TRBD1 matches 7 bases. From germline, CDR1 is SGHKS and CDR2 YYEKEE (reference sequence). The CDR3 contains 14 residues. V lost 4 bases and J lost 3; bases outside the gene matches: 6. The CDR3 region has the DNA TGTGCCAGCAGCCCGGGACAGACTAAAGAGACCCAGTACTTC. Protein: CASSPGQTKETQYF. Using reference TRBV5-5 and TRBJ2-5 for the parts outside the CDR3, the full variable domain is DAGVTQSPTHLIKTRGQQVTLRCSPISGHKSVSWYQQVLGQGPQFIFQYYEKEERGRGNFPDRFSARQFPNYSSELNVNALLLGDSALYLCASSPGQTKETQYFGPGTRLLVL.

The rearrangement joins TRBV9 to TRBJ2-4; 8 bases align to TRBD2. V dropped 0 bases and J dropped 9; count of bases not matched to a gene: 5. This CDR3 has 14 residues. Germline values: CDR1 SGDLS, CDR2 YYNGEE. The CDR3 DNA follows: TGTGCCAGCAGCGTAGGGACTAGCCGGAGCATTCAGTACTTC. Its protein is CASSVGTSRSIQYF.

The J gene is TRBJ1-4, the V gene TRBV10-3; the match to TRBD1 covers 9 bases. Germline V gene data show CDR1 as ENHRY and CDR2 as SYGVKD. The CDR3 spans 15 residues. Trimming cost V 6 bases and J 2 bases; bases outside gene matches: 4. The CDR3, as DNA: TGTGCCATCAGCCAGACAGGGGGTACTAATGAAAAACTGTTTTTT. It is translated as CAISQTGGTNEKLFF.

The gene calls are TRBV5-1 and TRBJ1-2, with 11 bases fitting TRBD1. CDR1 is SGHRS and CDR2 is YFSETQ in the germline V gene. CDR3 length: 15 amino acids. With V trimmed by 4 bases and J by 4 bases, 6 bases remained unmatched. CDR3 DNA sequence: TGCGCCAGCAGCATCGGACAGGGGGCGGCCTATGGCTACACCTTC. As protein: CASSIGQGAAYGYTF.

The chain is built from TRBV28 and TRBJ2-3; D is undetermined. Germline values: CDR1 MDHEN, CDR2 SYDVKM. There are 14 residues in the CDR3. Trimming left V 5 bases short and J 3 bases short, with 12 bases between. Here the CDR3 DNA reads TGTGCCAGCAGTCCCGAGGTAGGAACAGATACGCAGTATTTT. The encoded protein is CASSPEVGTDTQYF.

Concerning this clone itself: This specimen includes other DNA sequences encoding the same CDR3. This rearrangement joins TRBV5-1 to TRBJ2-5; D may be TRBD2 (6 bases). CDR3 length: 13 amino acids. V was clipped by 1 base and J by 5 bases, with 9 bases between them. The germline gives CDR1 SGHRS, CDR2 YFSETQ. The CDR3 spells CASSLSGVETQYF. The CDR3 nucleotides are TGCGCCAGCAGCTTGTCGGGGGTTGAGACCCAGTACTTC.

V is TRBV3-1 (or the pseudogene TRBV3-2) and J is TRBJ1-6, with no clear D. V dropped 2 bases and J dropped 8 bases, with 7 bases sitting between them. This CDR3 has 13 amino acids. Germline CDR1 and CDR2: LGHDT and YNNKEL (reference sequence). The CDR3, as DNA: TGTGCCAGCAGCCAAATCGCAGATTCACCCCTCCACTTT. It yields the protein CASSQIADSPLHF.

This clone was recorded only once. This sequence joins TRBV2 and TRBJ1-1, with D perhaps TRBD1 (5 bases). Germline assignment: CDR1 SNHLY and CDR2 FYNNEI. This CDR3 region has 12 residues. CDR3 coding DNA: TGTGCAACGCGGGGGGAGAACACTGAAGCTTTCTTT. This codes for CATRGENTEAFF. Complete variable domain (other parts from reference TRBV2 and TRBJ1-1): EPEVTQTPSHQVTQMGQEVILRCVPISNHLYFYWYRQILGQKVEFLVSFYNNEISEKSEIFDDQFSVERPDGSNFTLKIRSTKLEDSAMYFCATRGENTEAFFGQGTRLTVV.

The chain carries TRBV10-3 and TRBJ1-2; D gene uncertain. The V end lost 6 bases, the J end lost 12 bases, and 17 bases lay between the germline ends. The germline V gene encodes CDR1 ENHRY and CDR2 SYGVKD. The CDR3 consists of 12 residues. CDR3 protein: CAISEGSGGDTF. CDR3 DNA: TGTGCCATCAGCGAGGGTTCGGGAGGAGACACCTTC.

This clone was found once. This chain connects TRBV12-3 or TRBV12-4 to TRBJ2-7; D not resolved. Between the trimmed V and J ends, which lost 7 bases and 2 bases, there was a span of 12 bases. The CDR3 spans 13 residues. CDR3 residues: CASTSRGTYEQYF. CDR3 sequence (DNA): TGTGCCAGCACCAGTAGAGGCACCTACGAGCAGTACTTC.

V is TRBV28 and J is TRBJ1-6, with D possibly being TRBD1 (5 bases). CDR3 length: 14 amino acids. Germline CDR1 and CDR2: MDHEN and SYDVKM. With 5 bases removed from V and 3 bases from J, the gap between germline ends came to 8 bases. In DNA, the CDR3 is TGTGCCAGCAGTCGACAGAGCTATAATTCACCCCTCCACTTT. Protein sequence: CASSRQSYNSPLHF.

The gene calls are TRBV19 and TRBJ1-5; 10 bases are a match to TRBD1. CDR3 size: 15 residues. CDR1 is LNHDA, CDR2 SQIVND, per germline (reference sequence). J gave up 7 bases and V 6 bases, and 9 bases lay outside the gene matches. CDR3 coding DNA: TGTGCCAGTAGATCACCGGGACAGGGGTACCAGCCCCAGCATTTT. This encodes CASRSPGQGYQPQHF. Combining the CDR3 with reference TRBV19 and TRBJ1-5 gives the whole variable domain DGGITQSPKYLFRKEGQNVTLSCEQNLNHDAMYWYRQDPGQGLRLIYYSQIVNDFQKGDIAEGYSVSREKKESFPLTVTSAQKNPTAFYLCASRSPGQGYQPQHFGDGTRLSIL.

This chain uses TRBV19 with TRBJ1-2, with D perhaps TRBD1 (5 bases). Germline values: CDR1 LNHDA, CDR2 SQIVND (reference sequence). V dropped 5 bases and J dropped 4 bases, with 17 bases sitting between them. The CDR3 loop spans 15 amino acids. The CDR3 here is CASSDRPGGSYGYTF. Written as DNA, the CDR3 is TGTGCCAGTAGTGACCGTCCTGGGGGGAGCTATGGCTACACCTTC.

The chain has TRBV2 and TRBJ1-2, with 9 positions matching TRBD1. Germline lookup yields CDR1 SNHLY and CDR2 FYNNEI. Trimming at V came to 5 bases and at J to 8 bases, leaving 15 bases not matched to a gene. The CDR3 is made up of 16 amino acids. CDR3 in amino acids: CASSTPDRGSFEGYTF. CDR3 nucleotides: TGTGCCAGCAGTACCCCGGACAGGGGATCCTTCGAGGGCTACACCTTC.

The chain employs TRBV3-1 (or the pseudogene TRBV3-2) and TRBJ1-2; 8 bases are a match to TRBD1. Trimming took 1 base from V and 2 from J; bases not matched to a gene: 0. Germline lookup yields CDR1 LGHDT and CDR2 YNNKEL (reference sequence). The CDR3 runs to 14 residues. The CDR3 DNA reads as TGTGCCAGCAGCCAAGGACAGGGGAACTATGGCTACACCTTC. Encoded protein: CASSQGQGNYGYTF.

The chain couples TRBV29-1 to TRBJ1-2, with a possible D match to TRBD1 (5 bases). The CDR3 loop spans 9 amino acids. V shed 7 bases and J shed 8 bases, with 8 bases lying between them. The germline V gene has CDR1 SQVTM and CDR2 ANQGSEA. In nucleotides, the CDR3 is TGCAGCGAGGGGTCGGGCTACACCTTC. This codes for CSEGSGYTF.

About this clone itself: The same CDR3 can be traced to other DNA sequences in this sample. The chain links TRBV12-5 to TRBJ1-3, with D perhaps matching TRBD1 (6 bases). Germline V gene lookup returns CDR1 LGHNT and CDR2 FRNRAP. V lost 6 bases and J 1 base, leaving 16 bases between the germline ends. The CDR3 runs to 16 residues. The CDR3 bases are TGTGCTAGTGGGCTGGGGCAGGGGATATCTGGAAACACCATATATTTT. This translates into CASGLGQGISGNTIYF.

The chain employs TRBV24-1 and TRBJ1-1, with TRBD1 matching 7 bases. The CDR3 contains 13 residues. J lost 0 bases, V lost 12 bases, and 6 bases had no gene match. Germline assignment: CDR1 KGHDR and CDR2 SFDVKD. The DNA for the CDR3 is TGTGCCGGCTACAGGGGAATGAACACTGAAGCTTTCTTT. This encodes CAGYRGMNTEAFF.

J is TRBJ2-7 and V is TRBV5-6; D ambiguous. V lost 2 bases, J lost 2 bases, and 8 bases lay in between. Per the germline V gene, CDR1 is SGHDT and CDR2 is YYEEEE. The CDR3 has 13 residues. As DNA, the CDR3 is TGTGCCAGCAGCTTAACACCCACCTACGAGCAGTACTTC. It is translated as CASSLTPTYEQYF.